Listed here are 29 T cell receptor beta chains from one sample, sequenced in a study of tumor-infiltrating lymphocytes in primary liver carcinoma. Out of unsorted whole blood came the blood RNA, and germline DNA was extracted as well. With a constant-region primer, TCR beta cDNA was made from approximately 500 ng of total RNA. Slightly modified ARM-PCR with three nested multiplex PCR rounds yielded TCR beta libraries. Researchers ran the first two PCR rounds for roughly 10 cycles each with TRBV1-TRBV30 forward primers and a C-beta reverse primer. Each CDR3 protein is one row after TCRdb ran MiXCR on the multiplex PCR reads. This sample has a few hundred thousand distinct CDR3 sequences, with approximately 58% found just once. Sample: peripheral blood. These receptors all come from a young woman with primary liver carcinoma and hepatitis B virus infection.

As to this clonotype: Germline and junction disagree at one end, which may indicate a read error. The J gene is TRBJ2-7, the V gene TRBV6-1, with D hard to call. In germline, CDR1 is MNHNS, CDR2 SASEGT. The CDR3 loop spans 13 amino acids. CDR3 in amino acids: CASSLTASYEQCF. The CDR3 bases are TGTGCCAGCAGTCTGACTGCTTCCTACGAGCAGTGCTTC.

The V gene is TRBV12-3 or TRBV12-4, the J gene TRBJ2-2; D call uncertain. V was cut by 8 bases and J by 3 bases, with 13 bases left in between. The CDR3 contains 14 residues. CDR3 sequence (DNA): TGTGCCAGCGGCCTACAGTTGGACACCGGGGAGCTGTTTTTT. Protein sequence: CASGLQLDTGELFF.

As for this clonotype: This may be a read error: a much more frequent sequence differs by one nucleotide. V gene TRBV6-2 or TRBV6-3 combines with J gene TRBJ2-3; D remains unclear. The CDR3 covers 13 residues. V lost 8 bases and J lost 0, with 9 bases in between. Germline CDR1 MNHEY, CDR2 SVGEGT. This CDR3 reads CASGYESTDTQYF. DNA of the CDR3: TGTGCCAGCGGGTATGAAAGCACAGATACGCAGTATTTT.

Only a few counts were recorded for this clonotype. V usage is TRBV6-6 and J usage is TRBJ1-1, with 7 bases lining up with TRBD1. CDR3 length: 18 amino acids. Germline assignment: CDR1 MNHNY and CDR2 SVGAGI (reference sequence). After removal of 2 bases from V and 2 bases from J, the junction contained 14 bases not matched to a gene. The CDR3 DNA reads TGTGCCAGCAGTTACGACTTTCGTGACAGGGCGGGAAACACTGAAGCTTTCTTT. Translation gives CASSYDFRDRAGNTEAFF.

In this sample, this clonotype turned up many times. V is TRBV12-3 or TRBV12-4 and J is TRBJ1-4; TRBD1 matches 10 bases. V dropped 6 bases and J dropped 5; count of bases not matched to a gene: 3. CDR3 length equals 14 residues. Here the CDR3 DNA reads TGTGCCAGCAGGGGGACAGGGGCGAATGAAAAACTGTTTTTT. Amino acids: CASRGTGANEKLFF.

This clonotype has just a few counts. The chain uses TRBV14 and TRBJ2-5; D could derive from TRBD1 or TRBD2 (5 bases each). The CDR3 is 15 residues long. The V end was cut by 0 bases, the J end by 6 bases, with 14 bases between. The germline gives CDR1 SGHDN, CDR2 FVKESK. DNA for the CDR3: TGTGCCAGCAGCCAAGATCTCCGAGGGACGAAGACCCAGTACTTC. Translated: CASSQDLRGTKTQYF.

V is TRBV5-6 and J is TRBJ2-1, with 10 bases aligning to TRBD2. The CDR3 loop spans 15 amino acids. Germline assignment: CDR1 SGHDT and CDR2 YYEEEE. After removal of 2 bases from V and 6 bases from J, the junction contained 5 bases not matched to a gene. The CDR3: CASSFKREGPNEQFF. For the CDR3, the DNA is TGTGCCAGCAGCTTCAAGCGGGAGGGCCCCAATGAGCAGTTCTTC.

As regards this clonotype: The CDR3 does not end in the conserved phenylalanine or tryptophan, so this is likely a read error. The chain employs TRBV11-2 and TRBJ2-7, with TRBD2 as a possible D gene (5 bases). Germline loops: CDR1 SGHAT, CDR2 FQNNGV. This CDR3 is built from 14 residues. Trimming removed 6 bases at V and 3 bases at J, with 15 bases between. The CDR3 loop is CASSRGSTYYEQYL. The CDR3 DNA reads TGTGCCAGCAGTCGAGGGTCTACGTACTACGAGCAGTACTTG.

This clonotype was detected many times. The V gene is TRBV6-6, the J gene TRBJ1-2, with D unclear. Germline lookup yields CDR1 MNHNY and CDR2 SVGAGI (reference sequence). This CDR3 spans 14 amino acids. V was cut by 2 bases and J by 0 bases, with 7 bases left in between. DNA of the CDR3: TGTGCCAGCAGTTACGGGTTATCTAACTATGGCTACACCTTC. It yields the protein CASSYGLSNYGYTF.

This clonotype was counted at least ten times. The CDR3 protein is CSASGTSYGYTF. The CDR3 DNA is TGCAGCGCCTCCGGGACATCCTATGGCTACACCTTC. V usage is TRBV29-1 and J usage is TRBJ1-2; perhaps TRBD1 as D (6 bases). The CDR3 has 12 amino acids. Germline values: CDR1 SQVTM, CDR2 ANQGSEA. V was trimmed by 7 bases and J by 4 bases, leaving 13 bases between them.

V and J are TRBV30 and TRBJ2-3; D might be TRBD1 or TRBD2, each matching 5 bases. CDR1 and CDR2 from the germline V gene are GTSNPN and SVGIG (reference sequence). Trimming shortened V by 1 base and J by 4 bases, and 15 bases separated the two germline ends. This CDR3 contains 15 residues. The chain's CDR3 is CAWSGGSTVADTQYF. As DNA, the CDR3 is TGTGCCTGGAGTGGGGGGTCTACAGTCGCAGATACGCAGTATTTT.

This clonotype was counted at least ten times. The genes are TRBV6-5 and TRBJ2-7, with D unresolved. Trimming left V 6 bases short and J 4 bases short, with 13 bases between. Germline CDR1 is MNHEY and CDR2 is SVGAGI. There are 13 residues in the CDR3. Here the CDR3 reads CASRGNGFYEQYF. The CDR3 DNA reads as TGTGCCAGCAGGGGTAATGGGTTTTACGAGCAGTACTTC.

This clonotype was seen ten or more times. The chain links TRBV11-2 to TRBJ2-1; D gene uncertain. In germline, CDR1 is SGHAT, CDR2 FQNNGV. V gave up 4 bases and J gave up 4 bases, with 17 bases separating them. The CDR3 length is 16 residues. CDR3 nucleotide sequence: TGTGCCAGCAGCTCTCCACCCGGTCAGACGTACAATGAGCAGTTCTTC. Protein sequence: CASSSPPGQTYNEQFF.

Regarding this clonotype: This may be a read error, as it is one base from a much larger clone. This chain uses TRBV4-2 with TRBJ2-5; possibly TRBD2 for D (6 bases). The CDR3 spans 15 residues. Trimming took off 4 bases at V and 5 bases at J, with 17 bases between the two ends. From germline, CDR1 is LGHNA and CDR2 YNFKEQ. CDR3 DNA: TGTGCCAGCAGCCGCCTTGTAGCGGAAATGGAGACCCAGTACTTC. Translating it yields CASSRLVAEMETQYF.

This clonotype was recorded a few times. Possible read error: a much larger clone is one base away. Given the absence of the conserved phenylalanine or tryptophan at the CDR3 end, a read error is likely. The J gene is TRBJ2-5, the V gene TRBV11-2, with D maybe TRBD2 (6 bases). Trimming pared 1 base from V and 6 bases from J, leaving 15 bases between. The CDR3 length is 15 residues. Germline values: CDR1 SGHAT, CDR2 FQNNGV. CDR3 loop: CASSLGPGSGQTQYS. CDR3 in DNA: TGTGCCAGCAGCTTAGGTCCCGGGAGCGGGCAGACCCAGTACTCC.

To note about this clonotype: A read error may produce the germline difference seen at one junction end. This sequence joins TRBV6-5 and TRBJ1-6, with D unresolved. The CDR3 is 15 residues long. Germline assignment: CDR1 MNHEY and CDR2 SVGAGI. The CDR3 loop reads CASSYSRPHNSPPHF. The CDR3 coding sequence is TGTGCCAGTAGTTACTCGCGTCCACACAATTCACCCCCCCACTTT.

This clonotype was picked up many times. At one end, the junction sequence differs from germline, possibly due to a read error. The V call is TRBV12-3 or TRBV12-4, the J call TRBJ1-2; D uncertain. This CDR3 region has 14 residues. CDR3 loop: CASSFSATKYGYTF. CDR3 DNA: TGTGCCAGCAGTTTCTCCGCCACTAAGTATGGCTACACCTTC.

Note on this clonotype: The conserved phenylalanine or tryptophan normally closing the CDR3 is absent here, so this likely arose from a read error. The chain links TRBV29-1 to TRBJ2-1, with TRBD2 as a possible D gene (6 bases). The CDR3 runs to 15 residues. CDR1 is SQVTM and CDR2 is ANQGSEA in the germline V gene. V lost 6 bases, J lost 4 bases, and 19 bases lay in between. In DNA form, the CDR3 reads TGCAGCGTGGCTTTCGGCGGGATCGGGTACAATGAGCAGTTCCTC. It encodes CSVAFGGIGYNEQFL.

The chain is built from TRBV2 and TRBJ2-7, with 7 bases aligning to TRBD1. Trimming removed 10 bases from V and 2 bases from J; junction bases left unmatched: 11. The CDR3 has 14 amino acids. CDR1 and CDR2 (germline): SNHLY, FYNNEI. The CDR3 nucleotides are TGTGCCAACATCCAACGGGACAGTACCTACGAGCAGTACTTC. Its protein is CANIQRDSTYEQYF.

In the case of this clonotype: A single base separates this from a much larger clone, so it may be a read error. The V gene is TRBV4-3, the J gene TRBJ2-1; 11 bases fit TRBD2. The CDR3 is 17 amino acids. The V gene's germline CDR1 is LGHNA and CDR2 YSLEER. The CDR3 coding sequence is TGCGCCAGCAGCCGCGACGCGGGACTAGCGGCTTACAATCAGCAGTTCTTC. The encoded protein is CASSRDAGLAAYNQQFF.

Of note for this clonotype: With a much larger clone just one base away, this may be a read error. V and J are TRBV11-2 and TRBJ1-2; TRBD1 might be the D (5 bases). Germline values: CDR1 SGHAT, CDR2 FQNNGV. CDR3 size: 12 residues. V was pared by 5 bases and J by 13 bases, with 17 bases between. CDR3: CASSPEGTSCTF. CDR3 nucleotide sequence: TGTGCCAGCAGCCCCGAGGGGACCTCCTGCACCTTC.

In regard to this clonotype: This may be a read error: a much more frequent sequence differs by one nucleotide. The chain uses TRBV29-1 and TRBJ1-2; no definite D call. This CDR3 has 14 amino acids. Deletions cut 5 bases from V and 5 bases from J, with 18 bases between. From germline, CDR1 is SQVTM and CDR2 ANQGSEA. The CDR3 DNA is TGCAGCGTTTATGCGCGGTCCTCGTGGTATGGCTACACCTTC. Encoded protein: CSVYARSSWYGYTF.

About this clonotype itself: The junction does not match germline at one end; this may be a read error. The chain recombines TRBV4-1 with TRBJ1-1, with D perhaps matching TRBD1 (5 bases). The CDR3 loop spans 14 amino acids. Germline CDR1 and CDR2: MGHRA and YSYEKL. CDR3 sequence (DNA): TGCGCCAGCAGCCTTAGGGGCCTGAACACTGATGCTTTCTTT. Translation: CASSLRGLNTDAFF.

This clonotype occurred once. Possible read error: a much larger clone is one base away. V is TRBV4-2 and J is TRBJ2-1; D gene ambiguous. CDR1 LGHNA and CDR2 YNFKEQ come from the germline V gene. This CDR3 is built from 14 residues. This CDR3 reads CASRQEDLYNEHFF. The CDR3 nucleotides are TGTGCCAGCAGGCAGGAAGATTTATACAATGAGCACTTCTTC.

Remarks on this clonotype: One base away lies a much larger clone, so this may be a sequencing read error. The chain links TRBV29-1 to TRBJ2-2, with a weak D call TRBD2 (5 bases). V shed 7 bases and J shed 6 bases, with 18 bases lying between them. The CDR3 runs to 14 residues. Germline CDR1 SQVTM, CDR2 ANQGSEA. In nucleotides, the CDR3 is TGCAGCGCCTCCGGGATAGGGAGCCCCGGGGAGCTGTTTTTT. Its protein is CSASGIGSPGELFF.

As for this clonotype: It is likely a read error, because the conserved phenylalanine at the end of the CDR3 is missing. This chain uses TRBV11-2 with TRBJ2-7, with D unresolved. Trimming took off 1 base at V and 3 bases at J, with 10 bases between the two ends. The V gene's germline CDR1 is SGHAT and CDR2 FQNNGV. The CDR3 sequence is 14 residues long. CDR3 loop: CASSLGVVNYEQYI. DNA of the CDR3: TGTGCCAGCAGCTTAGGTGTAGTCAACTACGAGCAGTACATC.

This clonotype has only one observation. Possible read error: a much larger clone is one base away. This likely comes from a read error, as the CDR3 has no conserved phenylalanine or tryptophan at its end. The chain employs TRBV6-6 and TRBJ1-2; D is undetermined. The CDR3 is 12 amino acids. V lost 2 bases and J lost 8, with 9 bases in between. Germline lookup yields CDR1 MNHNY and CDR2 SVGAGI (reference sequence). This CDR3 reads CASSYTLEGYTS. CDR3 coding DNA: TGTGCCAGCAGTTACACGTTAGAGGGCTACACCTCC.

Many counts were recorded for this clonotype. The chain employs TRBV28 and TRBJ1-5; D is ambiguous. In germline, CDR1 is MDHEN, CDR2 SYDVKM. The V and J ends lost 1 base and 0 bases respectively, with 4 bases between them. This CDR3 has 14 residues. The CDR3 DNA follows: TGTGCCAGCAGTTTATTCGATAGCAATCAGCCCCAGCATTTT. It translates to CASSLFDSNQPQHF.

Of note for this clonotype: Relative to the germline gene, one junction end is altered; a read error may explain this. The chain is built from TRBV6-5 and TRBJ2-3; D call uncertain. Germline CDR1 MNHEY, CDR2 SVGAGI. CDR3 length: 13 residues. CDR3 protein: CASSYEVADAQYF. CDR3 coding DNA: TGTGCCAGTAGTTACGAGGTCGCAGATGCGCAGTATTTT.